The next 13 T cell receptor beta chains were all read from a single sample in a study of metastatic and nonmetastatic thyroid tumors. Thyroid surgery was preceded by no treatment in any patient. TCRdb redid the clone calls on the PCR reads using MiXCR. The table records 7,000 to 8,500 clones, less than 35% of them present only once. The sequencing sample was made of tumor tissue. All receptors come from a female donor with papillary thyroid cancer or a benign thyroid nodule (not recorded which). Some clones in this sample may be carry-over from other donors' samples.

There are many counts of this clone. The sample carries other DNA sequences with the same CDR3. This sequence joins TRBV5-4 and TRBJ2-3; 11 nucleotides agree with TRBD2. After removal of 6 bases from V and 3 bases from J, the junction contained 6 bases not matched to a gene. CDR3 length: 15 residues. Germline values: CDR1 SGHNT, CDR2 YYREEE (reference sequence). The CDR3 here is CASTLLAGGTDTQYF. CDR3 coding DNA: TGTGCCAGCACCCTATTAGCGGGAGGGACAGATACGCAGTATTTT.

The chain recombines TRBV3-1 with TRBJ2-3, with a tentative D call TRBD2 (6 bases). Trimming shortened V by 8 bases and J by 3 bases, and 9 bases separated the two germline ends. The CDR3 extends over 12 amino acids. Germline-derived CDR1 and CDR2 are LGHDT and YNNKEL (reference sequence). The CDR3 nucleotides read TGTGCCAGCTCGCTAGCGACAGATACGCAGTATTTT. Residues: CASSLATDTQYF.

CDR3 DNA: TGTGCTAGTGGACGCGAGAAGACAGGGGGGGGCCACACCTTC. It translates to CASGREKTGGGHTF. This rearrangement joins TRBV12-5 to TRBJ1-2; 9 nucleotides align to TRBD1. This CDR3 has 14 residues. Germline V lookup: CDR1 LGHNT, CDR2 FRNRAP. With V trimmed by 6 bases and J by 12 bases, 14 bases remained unmatched.

This clone was found a few times. The rearrangement uses TRBV28 and TRBJ1-5; the D gene is possibly TRBD1 (6 bases). Germline CDR1 and CDR2: MDHEN and SYDVKM. The CDR3 covers 15 residues. Trimming pared 5 bases from V and 7 bases from J, leaving 18 bases between. The CDR3 spells CASSVTGSYWQPQHF. The CDR3 DNA follows: TGTGCCAGCAGTGTAACAGGGAGTTACTGGCAGCCCCAGCATTTT.

This clone was observed a handful of times. V and J are TRBV27 and TRBJ2-7; the D is unclear. This CDR3 has 12 residues. The V end lost 7 bases, the J end lost 0 bases, and 7 bases lay between the germline ends. CDR1 and CDR2 (germline): MNHEY, SMNVEV (reference sequence). CDR3 DNA: TGTGCCAGCACAGACAACTCCTACGAGCAGTACTTC. Its protein product is CASTDNSYEQYF.

The chain links TRBV2 to TRBJ1-3; 10 bases map to TRBD1. V lost 6 bases, J lost 4 bases, and 6 bases stayed unmatched. The V gene's germline CDR1 is SNHLY and CDR2 FYNNEI. The CDR3 is 15 residues long. CDR3 loop: CASRTGTGAGNTIYF. Written as DNA, the CDR3 is TGTGCCAGCAGAACCGGGACAGGGGCAGGAAACACCATATATTTT. The whole variable domain, filled in from reference TRBV2 and TRBJ1-3, reads EPEVTQTPSHQVTQMGQEVILRCVPISNHLYFYWYRQILGQKVEFLVSFYNNEISEKSEIFDDQFSVERPDGSNFTLKIRSTKLEDSAMYFCASRTGTGAGNTIYFGEGSWLTVV.

This clone occurred many times. This chain links TRBV20-1 with TRBJ2-7; D is possibly TRBD2 (6 bases). CDR1 DFQATT and CDR2 SNEGSKA come from the germline V gene (reference sequence). The CDR3 totals 14 residues. Trimming took off 0 bases at V and 2 bases at J, with 11 bases between the two ends. As DNA, the CDR3 is TGCAGTGCTAGAGATGGACGGAGGGCCTACGAGCAGTACTTC. Its protein is CSARDGRRAYEQYF.

This clone showed up just a few times. The chain combines TRBV20-1 with TRBJ1-2; TRBD1 matches at 8 bases. The CDR3 totals 14 residues. CDR1 and CDR2 (germline): DFQATT, SNEGSKA (reference sequence). Trimming took 3 bases from V and 0 from J; bases not matched to a gene: 3. The CDR3, as DNA: TGCAGTGCTAGGGGACAGGCTGCTAACTATGGCTACACCTTC. Its translation: CSARGQAANYGYTF.

This clone has more than one count but fewer than ten. The chain employs TRBV6-1 and TRBJ2-7; 13 bases line up with TRBD2. V shed 8 bases, J shed 2 bases, and the junction held 3 bases outside the gene matches. Germline lookup yields CDR1 MNHNS and CDR2 SASEGT. The CDR3 length is 14 residues. The CDR3 sequence: CASAGLAGTYEQYF. The CDR3 DNA is TGTGCCAGCGCGGGACTAGCGGGGACCTACGAGCAGTACTTC.

This clone was observed a few times. The chain uses TRBV11-2 and TRBJ2-5, with 7 bases that match TRBD2. Germline CDR1 SGHAT, CDR2 FQNNGV. This CDR3 is built from 16 residues. Trimming at V came to 5 bases and at J to 5 bases, leaving 14 bases not matched to a gene. CDR3 sequence reads: CASSPRRGLGGETQYF. For the CDR3, the DNA is TGTGCCAGCAGCCCGCGTCGTGGTTTGGGGGGGGAGACCCAGTACTTC.

This clone has more than one count but fewer than ten. The chain is built from TRBV6-1 and TRBJ2-1; TRBD2 matches at 8 bases. CDR3 length: 15 amino acids. J was trimmed by 2 bases and V by 6 bases; bases with no gene match: 6. The germline gives CDR1 MNHNS, CDR2 SASEGT. Here the CDR3 reads CASREGLGAYNEQFF. CDR3 coding DNA: TGTGCCAGCAGGGAGGGACTAGGTGCCTACAATGAGCAGTTCTTC.

This clone was seen a handful of times. Since a much larger clone is just one base distant, this may be a read error. The chain employs TRBV27 and TRBJ2-5; 11 nucleotides match TRBD2. The CDR3 runs 17 residues. CDR1 is MNHEY, CDR2 SMNVEV, per germline (reference sequence). CDR3 sequence reads: CAISTRLAGPLQETQYF. CDR3 coding DNA: TGTGCCATCAGTACCCGACTAGCGGGACCCCTCCAAGAGACCCAGTACTTC.

This clone ranks as medium-sized. The sample holds other DNA sequences that translate to the same CDR3. CDR3 region: CASVAERDVYEQYF. The CDR3, as DNA: TGTGCCAGCGTGGCGGAAAGGGACGTCTACGAGCAGTACTTC. The chain employs TRBV28 and TRBJ2-7; D might be TRBD1 or TRBD2, each matching 5 bases. The CDR3 length is 14 residues. Germline lookup yields CDR1 MDHEN and CDR2 SYDVKM. The ends were cut back, 8 bases at V and 3 bases at J, with 17 bases in the middle.